A selection of T cell receptor beta chains follows, all from one sample in a study of graft-versus-host responses after intestinal transplantation. The assay was immunoSEQ multiplex PCR, and TCRdb's table has in-frame clones only and misses some. This sample yields more than 3,000 clones, of which 25% to 40% are seen a single time; roughly 6.2% belongs to the top ten. Material: alloreactive CD4+ T cells from a mixed lymphocyte reaction culture, obtained before transplantation. The source is a human patient who was an organ donor for intestinal transplantation. The CDR3 runs from the conserved cysteine through the conserved F or W. A D gene is named only where the DNA matches it firmly. The size entry is marked missing in some rows and otherwise reads once, few, many or a size class.

few | TRBJ1-5 | TRBV7-4 | . | TGTGCCAGCAGCCCGAGCGACGGTCAGCCCCAGCATTTT | CASSPSDGQPQHF
. | TRBJ2-1 | TRBV18 | . | TGTGCCAGCTCAGGGGTAGGGAGCTCCTACAATGAGCAGTTCTTC | CASSGVGSSYNEQFF
medium-sized | TRBJ2-3 | TRBV6-1 | TRBD1 | TGTGCCAGCAGCGGTGACAGGGGCGGAGGGCAGTATTTT | CASSGDRGGGQYF
large | TRBJ1-2 | TRBV6-6 | . | TGTGCCACCATTCTCCTAGGGGGGGTCGGTGGCTACACCTTC | CATILLGGVGGYTF
large | TRBJ1-2 | TRBV19 | . | TGTGCCAGTAGTGATCAGGGTTCGTTTAACTATGGCTACACCTTC | CASSDQGSFNYGYTF
few | TRBJ2-1 | TRBV29-1 | . | TGCAGCGTTGTCCCAGGAGTGGCGGCCTACAATGAGCAGTTCTTC | CSVVPGVAAYNEQFF
. | TRBJ1-5 | TRBV19 | . | TGTGCCAGTAGTAGCCACGAGGGAAACAATCAGCCCCAGCATTTT | CASSSHEGNNQPQHF
medium-sized | TRBJ2-7 | TRBV2 | . | TGTGCCAGCAGTGAGCTGTCCTACGAGCAGTACTTC | CASSELSYEQYF
. | TRBJ2-2 | TRBV5-1 | TRBD1 | TGCGCCAGCAAGACAGGGCTTCGGGACGGGGAGCTGTTTTTT | CASKTGLRDGELFF
few | TRBJ1-1 | TRBV11-1 | TRBD1 | TGTGCCAGCAGCTTAAGGCAGGGGGACACTGAAGCTTTCTTT | CASSLRQGDTEAFF
once | TRBJ2-7 | TRBV6-1 | TRBD2 | TGTGCCAGCAACCGACTAGCGGGGGGGCCCTACGAGCAGTACTTC | CASNRLAGGPYEQYF
. | TRBJ1-1 | TRBV10-3 | . | TGTGCCATCAGCAGCATGAACACTGAAGCTTTCTTT | CAISSMNTEAFF
few | TRBJ2-3 | TRBV6-5 | . | TGTGCCAGCAGTGAAGGATGGGCAGATACGCAGTATTTT | CASSEGWADTQYF
few | TRBJ2-7 | TRBV5-1 | . | TGCGCCAGCAGCTTGGACAGGTTCGACGAGCAGTACTTC | CASSLDRFDEQYF
. | TRBJ2-7 | TRBV5-6 | . | TGTGCCAGCAGCTTGGCGGGCATCTACGAGCAGTACTTC | CASSLAGIYEQYF
once | TRBJ2-7 | TRBV11-3 | . | TGTGCCAGCAGATCGAGGGGAGACTACGAGCAGTACTTC | CASRSRGDYEQYF
. | TRBJ2-1 | TRBV5-1 | . | TGCGCCAGCAGCCCGAGGAGGACTCAAAATTACAATGAGCAGTTCTTC | CASSPRRTQNYNEQFF
few | TRBJ2-1 | TRBV6-1 | . | TGTGCCAGCAGTTCTTCACATGGAGCCTACAATGAGCAGTTCTTC | CASSSSHGAYNEQFF
. | TRBJ1-3 | TRBV9 | . | TGTGCCAGCAGCGTTTTCAGCTCTGGAAACACCATATATTTT | CASSVFSSGNTIYF
medium-sized | TRBJ2-1 | TRBV5-4 | . | TGTGCCAGCAGTCTGGGACCGTGGAATGAGCAGTTCTTC | CASSLGPWNEQFF
medium-sized | TRBJ2-5 | TRBV5-6 | . | TGTGCCAGCAGCTTGGTAGGAGTCCAAGAGACCCAGTACTTC | CASSLVGVQETQYF
few | TRBJ1-2 | TRBV6-9 | . | TGTGCCACCATTCTCCTAGGGGGGGTCGGTGGCTACACCTTC | CATILLGGVGGYTF
. | TRBJ2-7 | TRBV6-1 | TRBD1 | TGTGCCACCGGGACAGGGGGTTCCTACGAGCAGTACTTC | CATGTGGSYEQYF
. | TRBJ2-3 | TRBV6-5 | . | TGTGCCAGCAGCGCGTTGGATACGCAGTATTTT | CASSALDTQYF
. | TRBJ2-3 | TRBV11-2 | . | TGTGCCAGCAGCTTAACCAGTAGGACAGATACGCAGTATTTT | CASSLTSRTDTQYF
. | TRBJ2-1 | TRBV5-4 | . | TGTGCCAGCACCCGGGGGTTGTACAACAATGAGCAGTTCTTC | CASTRGLYNNEQFF
few | TRBJ1-1 | TRBV6-6 | . | TGTGCCAGCAAAGCGGACAGGAACACTGAAGCTTTCTTT | CASKADRNTEAFF
. | TRBJ1-2 | TRBV25-1 | . | TGTGCCAGCAGTAGCAGGGTCGTGGTTGGTGGCTACACCTTC | CASSSRVVVGGYTF
. | TRBJ2-1 | TRBV14 | . | TGTGCCAGCAGCCGGACGGTGGCCTACAATGAGCAGTTCTTC | CASSRTVAYNEQFF
. | TRBJ2-5 | TRBV4-2 | TRBD2 | TGTGCCAGCAGCCCCAGACTAGCGGGGGGCGGGGAGACCCAGTACTTC | CASSPRLAGGGETQYF
. | TRBJ1-2 | TRBV6-9 | . | TGTGCCAGCAGTTACGAATCGAGGTTGTATGGCTACACCTTC | CASSYESRLYGYTF
. | TRBJ1-6 | TRBV30 | . | TGTGCCTGGAGTCCGAAGGGTGGGGGAGCGGCCCTCCACTTT | CAWSPKGGGAALHF
. | TRBJ2-5 | TRBV5-1 | . | TGCGCCAGCAGCATAATACTAGGGAATAGAGAGACCCAGTACTTC | CASSIILGNRETQYF
large | TRBJ1-5 | TRBV7-3 | . | TGTGCCAGCAGCCCGAGCGACGGTCAGCCCCAGCATTTT | CASSPSDGQPQHF
. | TRBJ2-7 | TRBV6-1 | . | TGTGCCAGCAGTGACTACTCCTACGAGCAGTACTTC | CASSDYSYEQYF
. | TRBJ2-6 | TRBV1 | . | TGCACCAGCAGGTCACAAAGTCGGGCCAACGTCCTGACTTTC | CTSRSQSRANVLTF
. | TRBJ1-1 | TRBV18 | TRBD1 | TGTGCCAGCCAGGGACAGATGAACACTGAAGCTTTCTTT | CASQGQMNTEAFF
. | TRBJ2-3 | TRBV11-1 | . | TGTGCCAGCAGCTCCCGGGACGGCAACACAGATACGCAGTATTTT | CASSSRDGNTDTQYF
. | TRBJ2-1 | TRBV6-6 | . | TGTGCCAGCAGTGACTCCGGGGTCAACAATGAGCAGTTCTTC | CASSDSGVNNEQFF
. | TRBJ1-6 | TRBV7-6 | TRBD1 | TGTGCCAGCAGCTTAGCCGACAGGGGTGGCTCACCCCTCCACTTT | CASSLADRGGSPLHF
few | TRBJ2-7 | TRBV5-1 | TRBD2 | TGCGCCAGCAGCTTCGGGACTAGCGGCTCCTACGAGCAGTACTTC | CASSFGTSGSYEQYF
. | TRBJ1-4 | TRBV18 | . | TGTGCCAGCTCACCAATGATCTCAGGGGTAGAAAAACTGTTTTTT | CASSPMISGVEKLFF
. | TRBJ1-1 | TRBV10-2 | . | TGCGCCAGCAGGGCACCGGGACAAACTGAAGCTTTCTTT | CASRAPGQTEAFF
few | TRBJ2-7 | TRBV7-3 | . | TGTGCCAGCAGCTTAACAGGGGGCTACGAGCAGTACTTC | CASSLTGGYEQYF
few | TRBJ1-6 | TRBV5-4 | . | TGTGCCAGCAGCCAAGTGGGAGGGAGCTCCTATAATTCACCCCTCCACTTT | CASSQVGGSSYNSPLHF
few | TRBJ2-3 | TRBV7-8 | . | TGTGCCAGCAGTCAATCCGCAGCGGCGGGCACAGATACGCAGTATTTT | CASSQSAAAGTDTQYF
. | TRBJ2-5 | TRBV5-6 | . | TGTGCCAGCAGCTTACGACAGGGAGGCCAAGAGACCCAGTACTTC | CASSLRQGGQETQYF
large | TRBJ1-5 | TRBV28 | . | TGTGCCAGCAGTGACAATCAGCCCCAGCATTTT | CASSDNQPQHF
. | TRBJ2-1 | TRBV5-4 | . | TGTGCCAGCAGCCAAGTGGAAGGGGGAACGAATGAGCAGTTCTTC | CASSQVEGGTNEQFF
. | TRBJ2-3 | TRBV29-1 | TRBD1 | TGCAGCGTTTTAGACAGGGTTTTTGCGGATACGCAGTATTTT | CSVLDRVFADTQYF
. | TRBJ1-1 | TRBV18 | . | TGTGCCAGCTCACCATGGGGGGTTGAAGCTTTCTTT | CASSPWGVEAFF
. | TRBJ1-4 | TRBV18 | . | TGTGCCAGCTCACCCGGAACAGCCGAAAAACTGTTTTTT | CASSPGTAEKLFF
few | TRBJ1-1 | TRBV18 | . | TGTGCCACCCTGGCGGGTTTGAACACTGAAGCTTTCTTT | CATLAGLNTEAFF
medium-sized | TRBJ1-6 | TRBV4-2 | TRBD1 | TGTGCCAGCAGCCAAGTATTAGGACAGGGGGTTTCACCCCTCCACTTT | CASSQVLGQGVSPLHF
. | TRBJ2-7 | TRBV11-2 | . | TGTGCCAGCAGCTTAGGGGGCACTTACGAGCAGTACTTC | CASSLGGTYEQYF
few | TRBJ1-1 | TRBV28 | . | TGTGCCAGCAGTTTGCATCCCGGACAGAACACTGAAGCTTTCTTT | CASSLHPGQNTEAFF
. | TRBJ1-3 | TRBV4-1 | . | TGCGCCAGCAGCCAAGATTCAGGCCTCTCTGGAAACACCATATATTTT | CASSQDSGLSGNTIYF